This T cell receptor (beta chain) was captured in a study of T cells in Graves' hyperthyroidism and ophthalmopathy. Overall study results and limits: It was a median approximately 6.9 months before onset that the model predicted ophthalmopathy.

Stability of Graves' hyperthyroidism was defined as absent ophthalmopathy progression within 18 months. Patients aged 18 to 65 with hyperthyroidism were newly diagnosed, with duration under 2 months. More than 8 ml fresh peripheral blood yielded the PBMCs. CDR1 is SGHRS and CDR2 is YFSETQ in the germline V gene. Trimming stripped 4 bases from V and 0 bases from J, with 9 bases between. The CDR3 is 14 amino acids. TCR beta CDR3 regions were amplified from RNA. HTBI primers were employed in a first-round RT-PCR of the TCR CDR3. One entry per CDR3 protein, called by TCRdb with MiXCR from the multiplex PCR reads. The sample includes some 300,000 distinct CDR3 sequences, roughly 17% of them seen just once. This clonotype has at least ten counts. Its antigen is unidentified.

Sequencing used blood. This clonotype originated in a man aged 25-45 years with Graves' hyperthyroidism. V usage is TRBV5-1 and J usage is TRBJ2-3; no reliable D call. The CDR3: CASSAGQSTDTQYF. CDR3 nucleotides: TGCGCCAGCAGCGCCGGGCAGAGCACAGATACGCAGTATTTT.